The rows below give T cell receptor beta chains drawn from one sample of a study of blood T cell repertoires in COVID-19. Clones were read by immunoSEQ multiplex PCR, and TCRdb kept only the in-frame ones, dropping some. This table has about 150,000 clones, more than 65% appearing once. Sequenced sample: peripheral blood. These receptors were obtained from a man in his fifties or sixties with acute or convalescent COVID-19. Each CDR3 is given with its conserved first and last residue. Clone sizes are given selectively: once, few, many, or a class where the clone is expanded.

abundance	v_gene	j_gene	CDR3aa
NA	TRBV5-1	TRBJ2-1	CASSLGQLAGSNNEQFF
few	TRBV12-3/TRBV12-4	TRBJ2-7	CASSFSLAGGASF
NA	TRBV10-1	TRBJ2-1	CASSEATAINEQFF
NA	TRBV7-6	TRBJ1-1	CASSLSERTEAFF
NA	TRBV6-5	TRBJ2-7	CASSLGTNYEQYF
once	TRBV19	TRBJ2-4	CASSSAWAAKNIQYF
NA	TRBV7-9	TRBJ2-5	CASSLGGSGRYQETQYF
NA	TRBV28	TRBJ1-4	CASSLRGQGWEKLFF
NA	TRBV19	TRBJ2-1	CASSLRTSGSKVEQFF
NA	TRBV11-2	TRBJ2-4	CASSPPGVRKNIQYF
NA	TRBV24-1	TRBJ2-2	CATSDGGLAGFTGELFF
NA	TRBV6-6	TRBJ2-1	CASRKGGGRNNEQFF
few	TRBV11-3	TRBJ1-4	CASSFGGGGEKLFF
NA	TRBV7-8	TRBJ2-1	CASSRLLAGGPFNEQFF
NA	TRBV18	TRBJ2-7	CASSPVERTYEQYF
NA	TRBV9	TRBJ2-1	CASSAYRDRLSYNEQFF
NA	TRBV11-3	TRBJ2-2	CASRSGGGVTGELFF
NA	TRBV5-1	TRBJ2-2	CASSLGTRTTGELFF
NA	TRBV7-6	TRBJ1-5	CASSFTGDQPQHF
NA	TRBV6-5	TRBJ2-7	CASSYSGLADYEQYF
once	TRBV7-6	TRBJ2-7	CASSAGTSGNPYEQYF
NA	TRBV6-6	TRBJ2-7	CASSVSGRSYEQYF
NA	TRBV5-1	TRBJ2-5	CASSRATSGFLETQYF
NA	TRBV2	TRBJ2-5	CASNDRVDQYF
NA	TRBV29-1	TRBJ1-4	CSVPKGAVNEKLFF
NA	TRBV7-6	TRBJ2-7	CASSHRDSYEQYF
many	TRBV18	TRBJ2-2	CASSPPTVNTGELFF
NA	TRBV7-9	TRBJ2-1	CASSPGSSGRPRNEQFF
few	TRBV15	TRBJ1-4	CATSRGRTVPAEKLFF
NA	TRBV19	TRBJ2-7	CASRRGGRSYEQYF
NA	TRBV10-1	TRBJ2-1	CASSEAALWGGAGSYNEQFF
NA	TRBV6-5	TRBJ1-2	CASRGWDPGDGYTF
NA	TRBV1	TRBJ2-2	CTSSHPTRGITGELFF
once	TRBV6-6	TRBJ2-5	CASSYEGRETQYF
NA	TRBV30	TRBJ1-5	CAWSSRGDQPQHF
NA	TRBV3-1/TRBV3-2	TRBJ1-4	CASSRYAVDGGGEKLFF
NA	TRBV29-1	TRBJ2-2	CSVEWATGELFF
NA	TRBV3-1/TRBV3-2	TRBJ2-7	CASSQGPGSHEQYF
NA	TRBV6-5	TRBJ2-7	CASSYPGNEQYF
NA	TRBV29-1	TRBJ1-2	CSVDPPQRNYGYTF
NA	TRBV7-9	TRBJ1-3	CASSNRGSSGNTIYF
NA	TRBV29-1	TRBJ2-7	CSVLQGAEQYF
NA	TRBV9	TRBJ1-5	CASSVGLPLNQPQHF
NA	TRBV4-2	TRBJ2-3	CASSQDRGTSGSGQYF
NA	TRBV5-4	TRBJ2-2	CASSDDGARELFF
NA	TRBV27	TRBJ2-1	CASSPNSSGEQFF
NA	TRBV19	TRBJ2-7	CASSSIVGSRRKDEQYF